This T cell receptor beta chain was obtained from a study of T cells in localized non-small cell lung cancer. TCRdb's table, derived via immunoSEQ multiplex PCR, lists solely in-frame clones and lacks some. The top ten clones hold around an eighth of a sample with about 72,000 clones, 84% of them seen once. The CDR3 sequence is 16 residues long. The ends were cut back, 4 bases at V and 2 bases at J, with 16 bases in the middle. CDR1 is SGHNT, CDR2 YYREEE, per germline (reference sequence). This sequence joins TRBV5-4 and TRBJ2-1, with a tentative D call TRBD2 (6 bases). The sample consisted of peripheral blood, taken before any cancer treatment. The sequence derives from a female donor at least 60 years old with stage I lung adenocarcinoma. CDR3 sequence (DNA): TGTGCCAGCAGCCCCCCGGGGGTGTTGACCTACAATGAGCAGTTCTTC. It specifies CASSPPGVLTYNEQFF.